This TCR beta chain was identified during a study of T cells in Graves' hyperthyroidism and ophthalmopathy. The V and J ends lost 5 bases and 3 bases, in that order; junction bases with no gene match: 4. The CDR3 totals 13 residues. Per germline, CDR1 MNHEY and CDR2 SMNVEV (reference sequence). The table lists this clonotype with many counts. Regions amplified from RNA transcripts were the TCR beta CDR3 regions. HTBI primers drove first-round RT-PCR of the TCR CDR3. A single record per CDR3 protein comes from TCRdb applying MiXCR to the multiplex PCR reads. The sample shows around 350,000 distinct CDR3 sequences, roughly an eighth of them seen only once.

Sequencing used blood. The rearrangement uses TRBV27 and TRBJ2-7, with 7 bases identical to TRBD2. The receptor's source is a woman aged 18 to 35 with Graves' hyperthyroidism. The CDR3 DNA sequence: TGTGCCAGCAGTGAGGGACTAAACTACGAGCAGTACTTC. It codes for CASSEGLNYEQYF.